The 31 T cell receptor beta chains in this list originate from one sample, sequenced in a study of metastatic and nonmetastatic thyroid tumors. TCRdb re-called the PCR reads with MiXCR. The profile shows over 45,000 clones, 22% of them singletons. All patients were untreated before thyroid surgery. Sequenced input: blood. All receptors derive from a male donor with papillary thyroid cancer or a benign thyroid nodule (not recorded which). Some clones in this sample may be carry-over from other donors' samples.

The chain recombines TRBV13 with TRBJ2-2; TRBD1 aligns across 7 bases. V lost 5 bases to trimming and J lost 1 base; unmatched junction nucleotides: 16. The CDR3 length is 19 residues. Germline V gene sequence: CDR1 PRHDT, CDR2 FYEKMQ (reference sequence). Here the CDR3 reads CASSPNRWKGQKNTGELFF. CDR3 bases: TGTGCCAGCAGCCCGAATAGGTGGAAGGGACAGAAGAACACCGGGGAGCTGTTTTTT.

The genes are TRBV19 and TRBJ1-6; D unresolved. The CDR3 has 13 residues. The V end was cut by 7 bases, the J end by 8 bases, with 12 bases between. Germline values: CDR1 LNHDA, CDR2 SQIVND (reference sequence). The CDR3 nucleotides are TGTGCCAGTATTATCTCTAATTATTCACCCCTCCACTTT. It encodes CASIISNYSPLHF.

This clone was counted between two and nine times. The chain links TRBV12-3 or TRBV12-4 to TRBJ1-5; D is uncertain. Trimming took 1 base from V and 2 from J, leaving 6 bases between them. The length of the CDR3 is 14 residues. CDR3: CASSLDRGNQPQHF. CDR3 DNA: TGTGCCAGCAGTTTAGACCGAGGCAATCAGCCCCAGCATTTT.

Ten or more counts support this clone. V is TRBV6-1 and J is TRBJ1-2, with a possible D match to TRBD1 (6 bases). There are 13 residues in the CDR3. Germline loops: CDR1 MNHNS, CDR2 SASEGT. Trimming took 5 bases from V and 7 from J, leaving 14 bases between them. The CDR3 sequence is CASSPNRARGYTF. In DNA, the CDR3 is TGTGCCAGCAGTCCTAACAGGGCGCGTGGCTACACCTTC.

This clone occurred a few times. The chain has TRBV20-1 and TRBJ2-3; no clear D. Trimming removed 0 bases at V and 2 bases at J, with 12 bases between. Germline V CDR1 and CDR2: DFQATT, SNEGSKA (reference sequence). There are 15 residues in the CDR3. In nucleotides, the CDR3 is TGCAGTGCTAGAGAGAGCATTTATTCCACAGATACGCAGTATTTT. Translating it yields CSARESIYSTDTQYF.

In the case of this clone: A clone one base away is much larger, so this may be a read error. The chain links TRBV4-1 to TRBJ2-2, with no clear D. V lost 3 bases, J lost 8 bases, and 7 bases lay in between. The CDR3 loop spans 12 amino acids. The germline CDR1 and CDR2 sequences are MGHRA and YSYEKL. The CDR3 region has the DNA TGCGCCAGCAGCCAGGCGAGAGGGGAGCTGTTTTTT. Translated, it gives CASSQARGELFF.

This clone was detected ten times or more. The J gene is TRBJ1-1, the V gene TRBV5-4; D gene ambiguous. The CDR3 has 14 amino acids. V lost 0 bases and J 3 bases, leaving 9 bases between the germline ends. CDR1 and CDR2 from the germline V gene are SGHNT and YYREEE (reference sequence). The CDR3 DNA follows: TGTGCCAGCAGCTTGGTGGCCGGACACACTGAAGCTTTCTTT. Amino acids: CASSLVAGHTEAFF. Full variable domain (remainder filled in from reference TRBV5-4 and TRBJ1-1): ETGVTQSPTHLIKTRGQQVTLRCSSQSGHNTVSWYQQALGQGPQFIFQYYREEENGRGNFPPRFSGLQFPNYSSELNVNALELDDSALYLCASSLVAGHTEAFFGQGTRLTVV.

This clone was observed a few times. This chain joins TRBV2 and TRBJ2-7; no firm D call. Germline values: CDR1 SNHLY, CDR2 FYNNEI. Trimming took off 4 bases at V and 1 base at J, with 5 bases between the two ends. This CDR3 has 12 amino acids. The CDR3 is CASSVRSYEQYF. The CDR3, as DNA: TGTGCCAGCAGTGTACGGTCCTACGAGCAGTACTTC.

This clone was picked up a small number of times. It is likely a read error, because the conserved phenylalanine at the end of the CDR3 is missing. The chain joins TRBV12-3 or TRBV12-4 to TRBJ1-5; no reliable D call. The germline V and J ends were trimmed by 3 bases and 3 bases, with 9 bases remaining between them. CDR3 length: 14 residues. Here the CDR3 reads CASSFLGYNQPQHL. DNA for the CDR3: TGTGCCAGCAGTTTCTTAGGATACAATCAGCCCCAGCATCTT.

In its sample, this clone was seen many times. The genes are TRBV5-1 and TRBJ2-2; D is unclear. V lost 1 base, J lost 2 bases, and 9 bases lay in between. The CDR3 extends over 15 amino acids. The germline CDR1 and CDR2 sequences are SGHRS and YFSETQ. The CDR3 nucleotides read TGCGCCAGCAGCTTGATCGGACCTAACACCGGGGAGCTGTTTTTT. It yields the protein CASSLIGPNTGELFF.

There are many counts of this clone. The chain combines TRBV20-1 with TRBJ2-3; 7 positions agree with TRBD2. The length of the CDR3 is 14 residues. V lost 6 bases and J lost 3; bases outside the gene matches: 9. In germline, CDR1 is DFQATT, CDR2 SNEGSKA (reference sequence). The CDR3 DNA reads TGCAGTGCCCCACTGGGCGGGAGAACAGATACGCAGTATTTT. Translation: CSAPLGGRTDTQYF.

Many counts were recorded for this clone. The chain joins TRBV4-1 to TRBJ2-4; 11 bases map to TRBD1. The germline gives CDR1 MGHRA, CDR2 YSYEKL. The CDR3 length is 16 residues. V trimming: 5 bases; J trimming: 6 bases; junction bases outside the gene matches: 9. The CDR3 region is CASSYRTGGFGNIQYF. The DNA of the CDR3 is TGCGCCAGCAGCTATAGGACAGGGGGCTTTGGAAACATTCAGTACTTC.

This clone was observed a handful of times. The chain employs TRBV27 and TRBJ1-6, with D hard to call. V lost 6 bases and J lost 11, with 20 bases in between. Germline lookup yields CDR1 MNHEY and CDR2 SMNVEV (reference sequence). This CDR3 region has 15 residues. The CDR3 reads CASRARRAHRAPLHF. The CDR3 DNA reads as TGTGCCAGCAGAGCACGCCGGGCCCACCGGGCACCCCTCCACTTT.

This clone has only a few counts. CDR3: CAWSVRGAAVLTF. DNA for the CDR3: TGTGCCTGGAGTGTACGGGGGGCCGCCGTCCTGACTTTC. The V call is TRBV30, the J call TRBJ2-6, with a weak D call TRBD2 (7 bases). V was cut by 0 bases and J by 12 bases, with 12 bases left in between. Germline V gene sequence: CDR1 GTSNPN, CDR2 SVGIG (reference sequence). The CDR3 consists of 13 residues.

This clone was found a few times. At one end the junction does not follow the germline gene, possibly because of a read error. The chain joins TRBV27 to TRBJ2-1; a weak D match, TRBD2 (5 bases). Per the germline V gene, CDR1 is MNHEY and CDR2 is SMNVEV (reference sequence). The CDR3 spans 15 residues. For the CDR3, the DNA is TGTGCCAGCGGTTTATCAATGGGGAGAGGCAGTGAGCAGTTCTTC. It specifies CASGLSMGRGSEQFF.

This clone was counted at least ten times. In nucleotides, the CDR3 is TGTGCCAGCAGCCCGGGCAACTCTGGAAACACCATATATTTT. It specifies CASSPGNSGNTIYF. The rearrangement joins TRBV7-9 to TRBJ1-3, with no clear D. CDR1 and CDR2 (germline): SEHNR, FQNEAQ (reference sequence). Trimming stripped 5 bases from V and 0 bases from J, with 8 bases between. This CDR3 has 14 amino acids.

This rearrangement joins TRBV6-2 or TRBV6-3 to TRBJ1-2, with D maybe TRBD1 (6 bases). Trimming pared 5 bases from V and 12 bases from J, leaving 19 bases between. The germline CDR1 and CDR2 sequences are MNHEY and SVGEGT. The CDR3 is made up of 13 amino acids. CDR3 nucleotide sequence: TGTGCCAGCAGTATACAGGGTGCGTCGGGCCACACCTTC. The encoded protein is CASSIQGASGHTF.

This chain joins TRBV20-1 and TRBJ1-1, with D uncertain. Trimming shortened V by 1 base and J by 3 bases, and 18 bases separated the two germline ends. CDR1 and CDR2 (germline): DFQATT, SNEGSKA (reference sequence). CDR3 size: 16 residues. DNA of the CDR3: TGCAGTGCTAGAGGGGGTCGGCTCGAGAGGGACACTGAAGCTTTCTTT. This encodes CSARGGRLERDTEAFF.

This clone was counted a few times. Given a much more abundant clone one base away, this may be a read error. The V call is TRBV6-1, the J call TRBJ2-1; D possibly corresponds to TRBD1 (6 bases). V was clipped by 8 bases and J by 1 base, with 12 bases between them. The CDR3 is 14 amino acids. Germline V gene data show CDR1 as MNHNS and CDR2 as SASEGT. CDR3 bases: TGTGCCAGCGGGGACACTAGGTCCTACAATGAGCAGTTCTTC. It codes for CASGDTRSYNEQFF.

The sample holds many counts of this clone. The CDR3 loop reads CASTPRATSGEETQYF. For the CDR3, the DNA is TGTGCCAGCACCCCACGGGCAACTAGCGGGGAAGAGACCCAGTACTTC. The rearrangement uses TRBV11-2 and TRBJ2-5; 10 nucleotides agree with TRBD2. This CDR3 spans 16 amino acids. CDR1 is SGHAT and CDR2 is FQNNGV in the germline V gene. The trim removed 7 bases at V and 3 bases at J, leaving 11 bases unmatched.

This clone was counted ten times or more. The chain employs TRBV11-2 and TRBJ1-4, with no clear D. The CDR3 runs to 16 residues. Germline assignment: CDR1 SGHAT and CDR2 FQNNGV. Trimming took off 5 bases at V and 6 bases at J, with 19 bases between the two ends. Written as DNA, the CDR3 is TGTGCCAGCAGCGAATACGGGCGAGACTACTATGAAAAACTGTTTTTT. Translating gives CASSEYGRDYYEKLFF.

At least ten counts were recorded for this clone. The chain is built from TRBV15 and TRBJ2-7; possibly TRBD1 for D (5 bases). Per the germline V gene, CDR1 is LNHNV and CDR2 is YYDKDF (reference sequence). The CDR3 totals 15 residues. V shed 0 bases and J shed 2 bases, with 11 bases lying between them. Here the CDR3 DNA reads TGTGCCACCAGCAGAGATAGGGGCCTTACCTACGAGCAGTACTTC. Translation: CATSRDRGLTYEQYF. Full variable domain (remainder filled in from reference TRBV15 and TRBJ2-7): DAMVIQNPRYQVTQFGKPVTLSCSQTLNHNVMYWYQQKSSQAPKLLFHYYDKDFNNEADTPDNFQSRRPNTSFCFLDIRSPGLGDTAMYLCATSRDRGLTYEQYFGPGTRLTVT.

In its sample, this clone was seen many times. The chain is built from TRBV7-9 and TRBJ1-1; no firm D call. This CDR3 is built from 15 residues. The V and J ends lost 4 bases and 0 bases respectively, with 12 bases between them. Germline V gene sequence: CDR1 SEHNR, CDR2 FQNEAQ (reference sequence). CDR3: CASSSEAFMNTEAFF. Written as DNA, the CDR3 is TGTGCCAGCAGCTCGGAGGCTTTTATGAACACTGAAGCTTTCTTT.

This clone was found many times. The chain combines TRBV6-6 with TRBJ1-2; maybe TRBD1 (5 bases). Germline V gene lookup returns CDR1 MNHNY and CDR2 SVGAGI (reference sequence). The V end was cut by 1 base, the J end by 6 bases, with 9 bases between. The CDR3 covers 13 residues. The CDR3 region is CASSYYEGNGYTF. In DNA form, the CDR3 reads TGTGCCAGCAGTTACTACGAGGGGAATGGCTACACCTTC.

This chain connects TRBV19 to TRBJ2-7; tentative D call: TRBD2 (5 bases). Germline CDR1 LNHDA, CDR2 SQIVND (reference sequence). CDR3 length: 12 amino acids. V was trimmed by 5 bases and J by 4 bases, leaving 9 bases between them. Written as DNA, the CDR3 is TGTGCCAGTAGTGGTACGGGGTACGAGCAGTACTTC. Protein: CASSGTGYEQYF.

This clone showed up many times. The chain couples TRBV9 to TRBJ2-5, with 10 bases fitting TRBD1. The CDR3 runs 15 residues. Losses at the gene ends were 3 bases for V and 7 bases for J; bases not matched to a gene: 9. Germline CDR1 reads SGDLS; CDR2 reads YYNGEE. In DNA, the CDR3 is TGTGCCAGCAGCGCAGGGGGAGGACAGGGGGGGACCCAGTACTTC. Protein product: CASSAGGGQGGTQYF.

This clone was seen ten or more times. This chain uses TRBV4-1 with TRBJ2-7; TRBD1 matches 7 bases. Trimming cost V 0 bases and J 1 base; bases outside gene matches: 6. Germline loops: CDR1 MGHRA, CDR2 YSYEKL. This CDR3 has 16 amino acids. CDR3 region: CASSQEWGQPSYEQYF. The CDR3 coding sequence is TGCGCCAGCAGCCAAGAATGGGGACAGCCGTCCTACGAGCAGTACTTC.

This clone appeared many times. The rearrangement uses TRBV11-3 and TRBJ2-7; no clear D gene. The V gene's germline CDR1 is SGHNT and CDR2 YENEEA. There are 15 residues in the CDR3. The V end lost 1 base, the J end lost 3 bases, and 13 bases lay between the germline ends. The DNA of the CDR3 is TGTGCCAGCAGCTTAGTTAGGGTCAGGAGCTACGAGCAGTACTTC. Protein sequence: CASSLVRVRSYEQYF.

In its sample, this clone was seen a few times. The chain combines TRBV4-1 with TRBJ2-3, with 11 bases identical to TRBD2. The V gene's germline CDR1 is MGHRA and CDR2 YSYEKL. Losses at the gene ends were 4 bases for V and 0 bases for J; bases not matched to a gene: 3. This CDR3 has 16 residues. CDR3 coding DNA: TGCGCCAGCAGCCTCGGACTAGCGGGTAGCACAGATACGCAGTATTTT. It encodes CASSLGLAGSTDTQYF.

This clone was counted many times. The chain uses TRBV7-2 and TRBJ2-1, with 8 positions matching TRBD2. The germline CDR1 and CDR2 sequences are SGHTA and FQGNSA. The V segment lost 3 bases and the J segment 5 bases; nucleotides outside the gene matches: 3. This CDR3 contains 14 residues. CDR3 residues: CASSFLLADNEQFF. CDR3 nucleotides: TGTGCCAGCAGCTTTTTACTAGCGGACAATGAGCAGTTCTTC.

J is TRBJ2-5 and V is TRBV27; D is unresolved. Looked up from germline, CDR1 is MNHEY and CDR2 is SMNVEV (reference sequence). The CDR3 runs to 13 residues. V was pared by 2 bases and J by 5 bases, with 9 bases between. CDR3 sequence: CASSLKVRETQYF. The DNA for the CDR3 is TGTGCCAGCAGTTTAAAAGTCCGGGAGACCCAGTACTTC.